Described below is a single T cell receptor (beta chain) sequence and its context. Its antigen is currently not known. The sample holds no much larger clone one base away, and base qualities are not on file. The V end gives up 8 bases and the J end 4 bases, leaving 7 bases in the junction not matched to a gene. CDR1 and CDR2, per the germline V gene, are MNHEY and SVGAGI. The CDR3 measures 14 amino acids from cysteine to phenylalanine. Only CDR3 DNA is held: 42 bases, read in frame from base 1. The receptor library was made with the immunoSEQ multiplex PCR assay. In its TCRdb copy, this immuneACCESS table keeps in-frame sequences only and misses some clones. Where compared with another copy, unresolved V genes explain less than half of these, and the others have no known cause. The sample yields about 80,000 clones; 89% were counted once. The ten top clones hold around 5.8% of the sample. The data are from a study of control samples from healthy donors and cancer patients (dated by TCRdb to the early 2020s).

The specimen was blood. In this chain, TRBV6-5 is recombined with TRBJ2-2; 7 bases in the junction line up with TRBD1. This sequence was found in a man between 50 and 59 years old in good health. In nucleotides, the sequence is TGTGCCAGCCGCATCGGGACAGCCACCGGGGAGCTGTTTTTT. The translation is CASRIGTATGELFF.